This TCR beta chain is from a study of beta chain features in type 1 diabetes. Trimming took 3 bases from V and 6 from J, leaving 12 bases between them. The CDR3 sequence is 14 residues long. Germline V gene sequence: CDR1 SGHAT, CDR2 FQNNGV. Since all of the isolated RNA was reverse transcribed, expressed TCRB transcripts were what got sequenced. Sequenced by immunoSEQ multiplex PCR; TCRdb stores in-frame clones only, minus some. The sample contains fewer than 500,000 clones, approximately 15% of which appear only once. Only a few counts were recorded for this clone. Its target is not known. Study-wide results and caveats: A potential PCR bias toward shorter templates would be equal in patient and control samples. Patients with type 1 diabetes showed fewer VDJ junction insertions and more deletions. Shortening of TCRB CDR3s, moderate but significant, appeared in all four CD4+ subsets of Type 1 diabetes patients.

The TCR comes from a man aged 25-45 years in good health. This chain joins TRBV11-2 and TRBJ2-1; D remains unclear. The sequenced material came from naive CD4+ T cells from blood. The CDR3 DNA reads TGTGCCAGCAGCTTTAGGGTAGCTGCCAATGAGCAGTTCTTC. Its protein is CASSFRVAANEQFF.